Listed below are T cell receptor beta chains from one sample, sequenced in a study of cytomegalovirus exposure and HLA in healthy donors. Assay: immunoSEQ multiplex PCR; the TCRdb copy retains only in-frame clones and omits some. The data contain approximately 150,000 clones, 65% to 90% of them singletons. The sequenced sample consisted of PBMCs. The source of these receptors is a woman in her thirties in good health and CMV-seronegative. Each CDR3 is given with its conserved first and last residue. The order of the fields is CDR3 protein, V gene, clone size, J gene. Expanded clones are given a class, and other clones once, few, many or no size at all.

CDR3: CASRRGGRAQETQYF
V: TRBV6-5
size: NA
J: TRBJ2-5

CDR3: CASSVKTGIAGGELFF
V: TRBV9
size: NA
J: TRBJ2-2

CDR3: CASSGRVGTDTQYF
V: TRBV6-5
size: NA
J: TRBJ2-3

CDR3: CASSQTRTGDYEQYF
V: TRBV28
size: NA
J: TRBJ2-7

CDR3: CASSVTSGLSTGTQYF
V: TRBV25-1
size: NA
J: TRBJ2-5

CDR3: CASSEGQRGKGTDTQYF
V: TRBV10-2
size: NA
J: TRBJ2-3

CDR3: CASSQDRRRVYNEQFF
V: TRBV4-2
size: NA
J: TRBJ2-1

CDR3: CAWRISWGQKPYNEQFF
V: TRBV30
size: NA
J: TRBJ2-1

CDR3: CASSGTSGKGDTQYF
V: TRBV9
size: NA
J: TRBJ2-3

CDR3: CASSLGGYQPQHF
V: TRBV7-9
size: NA
J: TRBJ1-5

CDR3: CASSQPTGRDSPLHF
V: TRBV4-1
size: NA
J: TRBJ1-6

CDR3: CASSQGGASYQETQYF
V: TRBV11-3
size: NA
J: TRBJ2-5

CDR3: CASSGRRGEKLFF
V: TRBV6-5
size: few
J: TRBJ1-4

CDR3: CASPQGNSYEQYF
V: TRBV6-4
size: NA
J: TRBJ2-7

CDR3: CASSREPGMDYGYTF
V: TRBV18
size: NA
J: TRBJ1-2

CDR3: CASSQVDGQGRQPQHF
V: TRBV4-2
size: NA
J: TRBJ1-5

CDR3: CATSKDRSSGNTIYF
V: TRBV15
size: once
J: TRBJ1-3

CDR3: CASSDSGLAGVQGEQFF
V: TRBV25-1
size: NA
J: TRBJ2-1